These 14 T cell receptor beta chains share one sample of origin, sequenced in a study of cytomegalovirus exposure and HLA in healthy donors. PCR used 60 Vbeta primers and 13 Jbeta primers. TCRdb keeps only in-frame clones here, not all; method: immunoSEQ multiplex PCR. The sample consists of 90,000 to 110,000 clones, 78% of them appearing once. Sequencing input: PBMCs. The receptors shown here come from a man in his thirties or forties in good health and CMV-seronegative.

There are a few counts of this clone. The chain uses TRBV14 and TRBJ2-5; 7 bases align to TRBD1. Matching the DNA end better, TRBJ2-7 makes the J call doubtful. This CDR3 comprises 13 residues. Germline V gives CDR1 SGHDN, CDR2 FVKESK. CDR3 protein: CASSQAGTAEQYF. The CDR3 DNA is TGTGCCAGCAGCCAAGCCGGGACAGCCGAGCAGTACTTC.

This clone was detected a few times. CDR3 protein: CASSHAGQVNSPLHF. The CDR3, as DNA: TGCGCCAGCAGCCACGCGGGACAGGTGAATTCACCCCTCCACTTT. The chain couples TRBV4-3 to TRBJ1-6; 8 bases are a match to TRBD1. J was trimmed by 7 bases and V by 3 bases; bases with no gene match: 5. The CDR3 is 15 amino acids. Per germline, CDR1 LGHNA and CDR2 YSLEER.

The V gene is TRBV9, the J gene TRBJ2-3, with 8 positions matching TRBD2. The CDR3 runs to 16 residues. Germline CDR1 SGDLS, CDR2 YYNGEE. The trim removed 0 bases at V and 3 bases at J, leaving 6 bases unmatched. Here the CDR3 DNA reads TGTGCCAGCAGCGTAGCTACAGCGGGAGAGACAGATACGCAGTATTTT. Translating gives CASSVATAGETDTQYF.

The rearrangement uses TRBV18 and TRBJ1-1; D not certain. V lost 3 bases to trimming and J lost 0 bases, with 14 bases between them. Germline V lookup: CDR1 KGHSH, CDR2 LQKENI. This CDR3 spans 16 amino acids. The CDR3: CASSPPNSRLNTEAFF. DNA of the CDR3: TGTGCCAGCTCACCCCCTAACAGTCGATTGAACACTGAAGCTTTCTTT.

This clone came up once. The chain uses TRBV19 and TRBJ1-1; tentatively, D is TRBD1 (5 bases). Germline CDR1 and CDR2: LNHDA and SQIVND (reference sequence). This CDR3 has 13 amino acids. Between the trimmed V and J ends, which lost 1 base and 4 bases, there was a span of 7 bases. This CDR3 is CASSIGQGTEAFF. The CDR3 DNA is TGTGCCAGTAGTATAGGTCAGGGCACTGAAGCTTTCTTT.

The gene calls are TRBV4-3 and TRBJ1-1; 7 bases fit TRBD1. This CDR3 spans 15 amino acids. Germline assignment: CDR1 LGHNA and CDR2 YSLEER. Unmatched junction bases numbered 9, after V lost 3 bases and J lost 5 bases. This CDR3 is CASSHTGPGGTEAFF. The CDR3 nucleotides are TGCGCCAGCAGCCATACAGGGCCAGGGGGAACTGAAGCTTTCTTT.

In this sample, this clone turned up a few times. The chain is built from TRBV18 and TRBJ2-7; tentative D call: TRBD1 (5 bases). Germline V lookup: CDR1 KGHSH, CDR2 LQKENI. Trimming took 0 bases from V and 5 from J, leaving 14 bases between them. The CDR3 covers 15 residues. DNA for the CDR3: TGTGCCAGCTCACCACCGACGCAGGGTCCCAACGAGCAGTACTTC. Protein: CASSPPTQGPNEQYF.

This clone was seen just once. Compared with germline, one end of the junction differs, possibly owing to a read error. The chain combines TRBV7-2 with TRBJ1-2, with TRBD1 matching 9 bases. This CDR3 has 14 amino acids. CDR1 and CDR2 (germline): SGHTA, FQGNSA. In DNA, the CDR3 is TGTGCCAGCAGCTCGGGACAGGGCTTCTATGGCTACAACTTC. Amino acids: CASSSGQGFYGYNF.

In this sample, this clone turned up once. This chain links TRBV18 with TRBJ1-2; D unresolved. This CDR3 is built from 12 residues. Trimming took off 2 bases at V and 12 bases at J, with 13 bases between the two ends. Germline V gene data show CDR1 as KGHSH and CDR2 as LQKENI. The CDR3 DNA reads as TGTGCCAGCTCACCAATGCGACAAGCCGACACCTTC. Residues: CASSPMRQADTF.

The chain joins TRBV6-1 to TRBJ1-1; no definite D call. V lost 1 base and J lost 1, with 7 bases in between. Germline loops: CDR1 MNHNS, CDR2 SASEGT. The CDR3 loop spans 14 amino acids. In DNA, the CDR3 is TGTGCCAGCAGTGAAGTATCCGGGAACACTGAAGCTTTCTTT. Amino acids: CASSEVSGNTEAFF.

V usage is TRBV4-1 and J usage is TRBJ1-5, with 7 bases matching TRBD1. The germline V gene encodes CDR1 MGHRA and CDR2 YSYEKL. The CDR3 has 15 amino acids. Trimming took 4 bases from V and 0 from J; bases not matched to a gene: 3. DNA of the CDR3: TGCGCCAGCAGCCCACAGGGGATTAGCAATCAGCCCCAGCATTTT. This encodes CASSPQGISNQPQHF.

Worth noting for this clone: This specimen includes other DNA sequences encoding the same CDR3. The chain employs TRBV5-1 and TRBJ1-6; 8 bases match TRBD1. Germline trimming cut 4 bases from V and 9 bases from J; bases unmatched to any gene: 6. The CDR3 length is 14 residues. Germline lookup yields CDR1 SGHRS and CDR2 YFSETQ. The CDR3 DNA reads TGCGCCAGCAGCCCCGGGACAGGAGCTTCACCCCTCCACTTT. It translates to CASSPGTGASPLHF.

The chain joins TRBV21-1 to TRBJ2-1; no check of the table's D call, TRBD1, against the DNA was made. TRBV21-1 corresponds to a pseudogene. The length of the CDR3 is 14 residues. CDR3 protein: CASSRWDIFNEQFF. The CDR3 nucleotides read TGTGCCAGCAGCAGATGGGACATCTTCAATGAGCAGTTCTTC.

This clone was counted a few times. This sequence joins TRBV4-3 and TRBJ2-1, with D possibly matching TRBD2 (5 bases). The V gene's germline CDR1 is LGHNA and CDR2 YSLEER. V shed 0 bases and J shed 7 bases, with 16 bases lying between them. CDR3 size: 16 residues. CDR3 DNA sequence: TGCGCCAGCAGCCAAGATGCGGGCTGGGCTGGGAATGAGCAGTTCTTC. Protein product: CASSQDAGWAGNEQFF.